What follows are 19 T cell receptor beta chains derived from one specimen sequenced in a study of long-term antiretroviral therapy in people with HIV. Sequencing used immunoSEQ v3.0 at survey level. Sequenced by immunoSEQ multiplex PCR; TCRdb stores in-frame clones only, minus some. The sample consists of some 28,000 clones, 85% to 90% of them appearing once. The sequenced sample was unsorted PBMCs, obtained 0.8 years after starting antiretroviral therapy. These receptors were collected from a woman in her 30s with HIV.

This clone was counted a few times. Written as DNA, the CDR3 is TGTGCCTGGAGTGTACGGGAAGGGCAGAATTCACCCCTCCACTTT. The encoded protein is CAWSVREGQNSPLHF. This rearrangement joins TRBV30 to TRBJ1-6, with unresolved D. Between the trimmed V and J ends, which lost 0 bases and 7 bases, there was a span of 13 bases. Germline lookup yields CDR1 GTSNPN and CDR2 SVGIG (reference sequence). This CDR3 comprises 15 residues.

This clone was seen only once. The CDR3 DNA reads as TGCGCCAGCAGCTTAGGGAGTTACACAGATACGCAGTATTTT. Translated, it gives CASSLGSYTDTQYF. V usage is TRBV5-1 and J usage is TRBJ2-3; TRBD2 might be the D (5 bases). The CDR3 contains 14 residues. Trimming pared 2 bases from V and 2 bases from J, leaving 9 bases between. The germline V gene has CDR1 SGHRS and CDR2 YFSETQ.

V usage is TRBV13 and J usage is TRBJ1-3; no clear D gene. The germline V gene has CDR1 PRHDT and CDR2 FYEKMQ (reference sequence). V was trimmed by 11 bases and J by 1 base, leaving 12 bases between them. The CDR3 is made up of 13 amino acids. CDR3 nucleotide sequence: TGTGCCGTCCCACGCGGGTCTGGAAACACCATATATTTT. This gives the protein CAVPRGSGNTIYF.

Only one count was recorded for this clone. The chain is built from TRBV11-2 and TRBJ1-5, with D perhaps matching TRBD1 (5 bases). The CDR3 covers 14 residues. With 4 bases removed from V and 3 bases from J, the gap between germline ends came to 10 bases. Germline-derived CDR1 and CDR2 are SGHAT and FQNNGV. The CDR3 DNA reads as TGTGCCAGCAGCTCCGGACAAGTCAATCAGCCCCAGCATTTT. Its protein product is CASSSGQVNQPQHF.

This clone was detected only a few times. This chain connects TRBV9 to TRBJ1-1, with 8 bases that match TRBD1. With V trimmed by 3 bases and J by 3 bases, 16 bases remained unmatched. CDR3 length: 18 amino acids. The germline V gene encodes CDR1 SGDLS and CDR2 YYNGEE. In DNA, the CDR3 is TGTGCCAGCAGCGATCCGCCAGAGTTGGGGACAGGATACACTGAAGCTTTCTTT. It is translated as CASSDPPELGTGYTEAFF.

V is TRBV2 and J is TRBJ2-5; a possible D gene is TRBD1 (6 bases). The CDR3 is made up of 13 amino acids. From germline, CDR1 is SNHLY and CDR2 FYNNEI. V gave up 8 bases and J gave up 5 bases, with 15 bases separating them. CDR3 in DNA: TGTGCCAGCCGCCTACAGGGCGGTGAGACCCAGTACTTC. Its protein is CASRLQGGETQYF.

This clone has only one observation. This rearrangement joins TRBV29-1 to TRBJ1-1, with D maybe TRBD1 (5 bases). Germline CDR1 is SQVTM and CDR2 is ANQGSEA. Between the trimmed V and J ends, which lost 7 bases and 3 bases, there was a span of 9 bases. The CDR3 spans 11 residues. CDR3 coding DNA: TGCAGCGGACAAGGGGACACTGAAGCTTTCTTT. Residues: CSGQGDTEAFF.

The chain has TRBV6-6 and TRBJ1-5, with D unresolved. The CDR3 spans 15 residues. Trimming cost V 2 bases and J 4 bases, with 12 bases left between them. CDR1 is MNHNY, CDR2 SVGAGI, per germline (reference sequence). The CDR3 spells CASSYLKGMNQPQHF. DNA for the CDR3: TGTGCCAGCAGTTACCTCAAAGGGATGAATCAGCCCCAGCATTTT.

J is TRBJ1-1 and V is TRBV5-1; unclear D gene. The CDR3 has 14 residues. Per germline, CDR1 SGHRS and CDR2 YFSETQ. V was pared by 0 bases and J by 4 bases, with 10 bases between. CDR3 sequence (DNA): TGCGCCAGCAGCTTGGCAGGAGGCCCCACTGAAGCTTTCTTT. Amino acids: CASSLAGGPTEAFF.

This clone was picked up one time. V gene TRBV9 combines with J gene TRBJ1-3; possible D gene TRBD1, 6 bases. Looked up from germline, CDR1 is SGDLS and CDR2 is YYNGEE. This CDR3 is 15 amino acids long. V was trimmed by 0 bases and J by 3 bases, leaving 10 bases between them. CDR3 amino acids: CASSVGGAGGNTIYF. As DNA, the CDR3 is TGTGCCAGCAGCGTAGGGGGGGCCGGTGGAAACACCATATATTTT.

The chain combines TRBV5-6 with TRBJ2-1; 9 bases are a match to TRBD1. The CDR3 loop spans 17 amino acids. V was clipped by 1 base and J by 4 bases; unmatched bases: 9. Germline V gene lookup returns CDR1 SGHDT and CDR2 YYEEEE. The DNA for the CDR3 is TGTGCCAGCAGCTTGAGTTCCGGGACAGGGTTTTACAATGAGCAGTTCTTC. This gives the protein CASSLSSGTGFYNEQFF.

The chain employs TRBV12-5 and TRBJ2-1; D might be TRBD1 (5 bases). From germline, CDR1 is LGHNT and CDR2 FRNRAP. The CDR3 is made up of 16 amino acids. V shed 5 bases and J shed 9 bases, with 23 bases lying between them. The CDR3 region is CASGAARTPPQGEQFF. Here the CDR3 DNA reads TGTGCTAGTGGTGCCGCCCGGACACCCCCCCAGGGTGAGCAGTTCTTC.

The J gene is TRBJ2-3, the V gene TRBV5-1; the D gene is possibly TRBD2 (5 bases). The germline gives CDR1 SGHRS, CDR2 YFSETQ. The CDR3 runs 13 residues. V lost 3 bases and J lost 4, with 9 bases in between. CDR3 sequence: CASSSGWADTQYF. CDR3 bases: TGCGCCAGCAGCTCGGGGTGGGCAGATACGCAGTATTTT.

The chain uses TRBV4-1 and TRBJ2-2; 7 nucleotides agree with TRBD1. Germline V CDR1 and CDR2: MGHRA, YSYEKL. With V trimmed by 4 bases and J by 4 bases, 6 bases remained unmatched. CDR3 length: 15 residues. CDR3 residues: CASSRVAGGTGELFF. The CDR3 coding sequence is TGCGCCAGCAGCCGGGTGGCAGGGGGCACCGGGGAGCTGTTTTTT.

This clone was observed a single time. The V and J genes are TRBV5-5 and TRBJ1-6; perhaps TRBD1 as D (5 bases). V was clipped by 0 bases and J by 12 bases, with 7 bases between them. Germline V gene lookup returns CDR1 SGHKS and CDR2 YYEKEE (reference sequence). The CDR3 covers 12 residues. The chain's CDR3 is CASSLVGGPLHF. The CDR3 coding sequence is TGTGCCAGCAGCTTGGTCGGGGGACCCCTCCACTTT.

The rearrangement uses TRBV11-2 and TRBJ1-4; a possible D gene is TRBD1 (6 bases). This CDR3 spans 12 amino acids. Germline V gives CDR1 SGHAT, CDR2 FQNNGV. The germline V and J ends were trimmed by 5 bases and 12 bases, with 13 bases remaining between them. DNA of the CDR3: TGTGCCAGCAGCCAAGGGGGGTTTCAACTGTTTTTT. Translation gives CASSQGGFQLFF.

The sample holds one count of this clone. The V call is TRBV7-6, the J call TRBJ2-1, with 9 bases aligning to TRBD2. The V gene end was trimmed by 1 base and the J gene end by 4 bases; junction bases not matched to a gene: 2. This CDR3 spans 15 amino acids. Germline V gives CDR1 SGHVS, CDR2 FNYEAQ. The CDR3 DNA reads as TGTGCCAGCAGCTTAGAGGCGGGGGGGTACAATGAGCAGTTCTTC. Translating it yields CASSLEAGGYNEQFF.

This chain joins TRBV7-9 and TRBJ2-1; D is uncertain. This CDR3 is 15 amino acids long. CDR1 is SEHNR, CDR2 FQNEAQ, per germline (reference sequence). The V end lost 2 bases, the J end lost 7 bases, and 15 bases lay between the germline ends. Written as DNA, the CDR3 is TGTGCCAGCAGCTTACCCCCCCGGTTAGGAAATGAGCAGTTCTTC. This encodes CASSLPPRLGNEQFF.

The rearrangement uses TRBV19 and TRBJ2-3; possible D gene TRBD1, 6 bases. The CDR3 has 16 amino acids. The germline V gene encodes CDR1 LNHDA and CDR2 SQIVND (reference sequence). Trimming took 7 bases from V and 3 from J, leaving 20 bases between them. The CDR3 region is CASTPMADRPTDTQYF. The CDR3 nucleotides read TGTGCCAGTACTCCTATGGCGGACAGACCTACAGATACGCAGTATTTT.